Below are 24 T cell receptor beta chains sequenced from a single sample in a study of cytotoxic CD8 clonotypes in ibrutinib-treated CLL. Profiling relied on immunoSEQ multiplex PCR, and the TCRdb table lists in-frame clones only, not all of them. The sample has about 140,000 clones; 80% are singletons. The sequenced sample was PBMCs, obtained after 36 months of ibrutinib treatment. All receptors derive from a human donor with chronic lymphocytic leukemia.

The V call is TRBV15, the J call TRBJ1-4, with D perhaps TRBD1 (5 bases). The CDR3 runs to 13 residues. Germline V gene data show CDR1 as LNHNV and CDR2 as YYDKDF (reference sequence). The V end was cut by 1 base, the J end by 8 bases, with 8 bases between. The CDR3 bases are TGTGCCACCAGCAGAGTTCGGGGCGAAAAACTGTTTTTT. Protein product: CATSRVRGEKLFF.

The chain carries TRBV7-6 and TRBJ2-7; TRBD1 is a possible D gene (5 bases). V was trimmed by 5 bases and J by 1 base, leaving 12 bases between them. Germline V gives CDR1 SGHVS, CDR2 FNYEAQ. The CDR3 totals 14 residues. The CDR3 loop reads CASSPGKISYEQYF. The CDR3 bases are TGTGCCAGCAGCCCAGGGAAGATTTCCTACGAGCAGTACTTC. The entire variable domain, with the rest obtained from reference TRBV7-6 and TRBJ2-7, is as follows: GAGVSQSPRYKVTKRGQDVALRCDPISGHVSLYWYRQALGQGPEFLTYFNYEAQQDKSGLPNDRFSAERPEGSISTLTIQRTEQRDSAMYRCASSPGKISYEQYFGPGTRLTVT.

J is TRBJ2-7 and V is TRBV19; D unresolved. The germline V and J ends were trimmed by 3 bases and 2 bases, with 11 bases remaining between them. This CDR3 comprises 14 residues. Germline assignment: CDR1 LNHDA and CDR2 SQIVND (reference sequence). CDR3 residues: CASSMIGQTYEQYF. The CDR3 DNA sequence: TGTGCCAGTAGTATGATAGGGCAGACCTACGAGCAGTACTTC.

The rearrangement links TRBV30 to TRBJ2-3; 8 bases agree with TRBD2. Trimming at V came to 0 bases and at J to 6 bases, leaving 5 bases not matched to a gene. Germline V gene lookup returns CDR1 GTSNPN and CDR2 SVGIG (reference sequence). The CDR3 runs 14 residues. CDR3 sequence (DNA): TGTGCCTGGAGTGTAAGCGGGGGCGGGGATACGCAGTATTTT. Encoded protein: CAWSVSGGGDTQYF.

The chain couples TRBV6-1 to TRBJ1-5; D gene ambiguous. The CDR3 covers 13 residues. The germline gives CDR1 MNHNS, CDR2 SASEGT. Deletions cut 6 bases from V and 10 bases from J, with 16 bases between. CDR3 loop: CASSSYLGGPQHF. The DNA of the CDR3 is TGTGCCAGCAGCTCCTATCTTGGAGGCCCCCAGCATTTT.

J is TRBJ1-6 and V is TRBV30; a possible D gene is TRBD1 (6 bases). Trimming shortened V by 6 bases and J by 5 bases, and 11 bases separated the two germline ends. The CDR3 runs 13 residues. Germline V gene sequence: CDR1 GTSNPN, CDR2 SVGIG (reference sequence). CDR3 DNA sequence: TGTGCCTGCCGGGGGGCAGATAATTCACCCCTCCACTTT. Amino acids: CACRGADNSPLHF.

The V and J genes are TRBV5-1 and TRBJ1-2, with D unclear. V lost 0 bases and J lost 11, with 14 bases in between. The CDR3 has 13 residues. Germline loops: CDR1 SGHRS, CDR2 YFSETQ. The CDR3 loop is CASSLVGQEPYTF. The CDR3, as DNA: TGCGCCAGCAGCTTGGTTGGGCAAGAGCCTTACACCTTC.

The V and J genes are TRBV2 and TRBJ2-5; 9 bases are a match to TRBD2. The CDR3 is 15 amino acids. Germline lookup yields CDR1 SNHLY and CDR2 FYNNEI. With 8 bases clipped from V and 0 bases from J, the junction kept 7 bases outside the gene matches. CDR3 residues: CASESSGVNQETQYF. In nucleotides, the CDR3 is TGTGCCAGCGAATCTAGCGGGGTGAACCAAGAGACCCAGTACTTC. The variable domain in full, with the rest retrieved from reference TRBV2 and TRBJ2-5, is EPEVTQTPSHQVTQMGQEVILRCVPISNHLYFYWYRQILGQKVEFLVSFYNNEISEKSEIFDDQFSVERPDGSNFTLKIRSTKLEDSAMYFCASESSGVNQETQYFGPGTRLLVL.

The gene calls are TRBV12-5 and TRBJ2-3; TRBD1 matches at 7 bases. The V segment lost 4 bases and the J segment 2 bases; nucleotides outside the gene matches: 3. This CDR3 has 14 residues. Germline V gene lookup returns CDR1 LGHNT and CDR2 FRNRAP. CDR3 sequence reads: CASGWGQNTDTQYF. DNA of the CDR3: TGTGCTAGTGGTTGGGGACAGAACACAGATACGCAGTATTTT.

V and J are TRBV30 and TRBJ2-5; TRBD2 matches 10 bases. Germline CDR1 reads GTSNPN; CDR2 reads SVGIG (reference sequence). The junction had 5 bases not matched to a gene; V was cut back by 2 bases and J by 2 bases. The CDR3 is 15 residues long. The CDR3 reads CAWSWGLAWQETQYF. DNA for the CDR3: TGTGCCTGGAGTTGGGGACTAGCGTGGCAAGAGACCCAGTACTTC.

This CDR3 is CASSSPGRHPYEQYF. DNA for the CDR3: TGTGCCAGCAGTTCGCCGGGCCGACACCCCTACGAGCAGTACTTC. V gene TRBV28 combines with J gene TRBJ2-7; the D is unclear. The V gene's germline CDR1 is MDHEN and CDR2 SYDVKM. CDR3 size: 15 residues. Trimming shortened V by 4 bases and J by 2 bases, and 15 bases separated the two germline ends.

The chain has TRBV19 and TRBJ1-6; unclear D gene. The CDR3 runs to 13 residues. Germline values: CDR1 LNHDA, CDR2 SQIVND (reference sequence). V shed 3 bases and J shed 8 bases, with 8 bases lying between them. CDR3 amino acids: CASSMGSYSPLHF. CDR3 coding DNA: TGTGCCAGTAGTATGGGATCTTATTCACCCCTCCACTTT.

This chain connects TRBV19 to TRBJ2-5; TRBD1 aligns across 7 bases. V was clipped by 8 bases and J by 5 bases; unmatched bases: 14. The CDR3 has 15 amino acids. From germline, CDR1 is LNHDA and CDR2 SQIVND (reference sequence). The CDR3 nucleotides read TGTGCCAGTTCCCTCGCCCGCCAAGGGGGCGAGACCCAGTACTTC. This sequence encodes CASSLARQGGETQYF. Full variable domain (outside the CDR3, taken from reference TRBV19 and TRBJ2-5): DGGITQSPKYLFRKEGQNVTLSCEQNLNHDAMYWYRQDPGQGLRLIYYSQIVNDFQKGDIAEGYSVSREKKESFPLTVTSAQKNPTAFYLCASSLARQGGETQYFGPGTRLLVL.

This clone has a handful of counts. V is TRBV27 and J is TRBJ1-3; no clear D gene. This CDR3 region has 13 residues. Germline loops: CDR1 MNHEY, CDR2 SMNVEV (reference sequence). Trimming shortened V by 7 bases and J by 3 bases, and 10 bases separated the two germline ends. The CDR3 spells CASTGRGGNTIYF. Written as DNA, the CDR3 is TGTGCCAGCACAGGTCGGGGTGGAAACACCATATATTTT.

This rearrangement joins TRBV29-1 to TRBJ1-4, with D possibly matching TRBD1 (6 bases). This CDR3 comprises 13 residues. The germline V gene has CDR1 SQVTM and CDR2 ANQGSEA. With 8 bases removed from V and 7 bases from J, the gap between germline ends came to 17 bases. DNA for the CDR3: TGCAGCACACTGGGACACCCGAGTGAAAAACTGTTTTTT. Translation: CSTLGHPSEKLFF.

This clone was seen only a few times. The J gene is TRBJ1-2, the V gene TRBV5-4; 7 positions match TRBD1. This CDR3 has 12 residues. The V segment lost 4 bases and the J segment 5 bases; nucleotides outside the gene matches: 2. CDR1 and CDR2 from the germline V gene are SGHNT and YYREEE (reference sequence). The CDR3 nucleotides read TGTGCCAGCAGCCGGGACAGTTATGGCTACACCTTC. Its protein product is CASSRDSYGYTF.

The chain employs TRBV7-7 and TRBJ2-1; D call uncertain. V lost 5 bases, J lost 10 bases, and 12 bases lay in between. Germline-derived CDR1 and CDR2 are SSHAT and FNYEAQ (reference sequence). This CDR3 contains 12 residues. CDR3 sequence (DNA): TGTGCCAGCAGCGCCGGGTACGGGGAGCAGTTCTTC. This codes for CASSAGYGEQFF.

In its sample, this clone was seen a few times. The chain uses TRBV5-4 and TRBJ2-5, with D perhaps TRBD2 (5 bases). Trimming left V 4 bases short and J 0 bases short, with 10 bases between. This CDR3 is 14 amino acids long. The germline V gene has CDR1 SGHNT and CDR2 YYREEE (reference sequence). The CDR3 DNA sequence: TGTGCCAGCAGCCTTGACGGGAACCAAGAGACCCAGTACTTC. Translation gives CASSLDGNQETQYF.

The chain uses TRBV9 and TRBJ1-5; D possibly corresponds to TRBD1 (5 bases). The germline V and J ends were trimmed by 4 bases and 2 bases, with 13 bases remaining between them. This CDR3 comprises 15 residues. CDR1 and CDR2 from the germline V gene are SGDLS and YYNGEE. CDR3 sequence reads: CASSRQGMGNQPQHF. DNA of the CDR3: TGTGCCAGCAGCCGTCAGGGAATGGGCAATCAGCCCCAGCATTTT.

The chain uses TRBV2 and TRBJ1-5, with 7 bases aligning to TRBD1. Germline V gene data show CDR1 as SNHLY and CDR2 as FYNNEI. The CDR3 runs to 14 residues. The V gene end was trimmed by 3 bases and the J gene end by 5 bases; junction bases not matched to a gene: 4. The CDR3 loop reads CASSDDRAHQPQHF. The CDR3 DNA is TGTGCCAGCAGTGATGACAGGGCTCATCAGCCCCAGCATTTT.

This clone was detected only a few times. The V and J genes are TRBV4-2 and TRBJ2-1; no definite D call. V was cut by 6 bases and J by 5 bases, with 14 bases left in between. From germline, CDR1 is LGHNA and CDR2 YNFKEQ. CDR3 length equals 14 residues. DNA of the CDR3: TGTGCCAGCAGTCTACAAGTGGCCGACAATGAGCAGTTCTTC. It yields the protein CASSLQVADNEQFF.

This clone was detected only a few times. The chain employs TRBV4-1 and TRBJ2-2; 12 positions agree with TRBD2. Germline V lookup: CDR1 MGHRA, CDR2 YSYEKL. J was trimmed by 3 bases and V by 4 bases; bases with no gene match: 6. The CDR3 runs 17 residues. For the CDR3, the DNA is TGCGCCAGCAGCCCCCTACTAGCGGGGGGCTACACCGGGGAGCTGTTTTTT. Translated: CASSPLLAGGYTGELFF.

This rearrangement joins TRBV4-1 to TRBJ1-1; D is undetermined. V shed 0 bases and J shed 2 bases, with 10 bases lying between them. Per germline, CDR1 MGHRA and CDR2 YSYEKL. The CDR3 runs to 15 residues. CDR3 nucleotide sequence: TGCGCCAGCAGCCAAGATAACTACCTTAACACTGAAGCTTTCTTT. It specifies CASSQDNYLNTEAFF.

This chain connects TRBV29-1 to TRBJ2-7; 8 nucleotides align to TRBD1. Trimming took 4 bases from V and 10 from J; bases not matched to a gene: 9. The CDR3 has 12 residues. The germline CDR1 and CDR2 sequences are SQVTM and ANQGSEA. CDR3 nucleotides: TGCAGCGTTGTGGCAGGGGGCAAGGTTCAGTACTTC. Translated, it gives CSVVAGGKVQYF.